The 5 T cell receptor beta chains below come from one sample, sequenced in a study of T cell clonality in common variable immunodeficiency. Assay used: immunoSEQ multiplex PCR; TCRdb lists only in-frame clones, some missing. This sample comprises some 30,000 clones, none seen once only. The specimen was peripheral blood mononuclear cells. The receptors here all came from a person between 18 and 75 years old in good health.

Ten or more counts support this clone. The read is 3 residues too short to cover the CDR3 end, so that end is filled in from the germline J gene. The rearrangement links TRBV2 to TRBJ1-1; 8 nucleotides align to TRBD1. Germline CDR1 SNHLY, CDR2 FYNNEI. Trimming cost V 6 bases and J 7 bases; bases outside gene matches: 7. This CDR3 contains 13 residues. Here the CDR3 reads CASSGLTGDEAFF. The CDR3 bases that were read are TGTGCCAGCAGCGGCCTGACAGGGGATGAA. Looking up the rest from reference TRBV2 and TRBJ1-1 gives the full variable domain: EPEVTQTPSHQVTQMGQEVILRCVPISNHLYFYWYRQILGQKVEFLVSFYNNEISEKSEIFDDQFSVERPDGSNFTLKIRSTKLEDSAMYFCASSGLTGDEAFFGQGTRLTVV.

At least ten counts were recorded for this clone. The read is 3 residues too short to cover the CDR3 end, so that end is filled in from the germline J gene. The genes are TRBV30 and TRBJ1-5; D not resolved. The germline V and J ends were trimmed by 2 bases and 3 bases, with 8 bases remaining between them. The CDR3 is 13 amino acids. CDR1 and CDR2 (germline): GTSNPN, SVGIG (reference sequence). The sequenced CDR3 bases are TGTGCCTGGAGTTCCGGGTCCAATCAGCCC. Protein product: CAWSSGSNQP. The whole CDR3 reads CAWSSGSNQPQHF.

To note about this clone: The CDR3 end falls 3 residues outside the read, so it is completed with the germline J gene. The V and J genes are TRBV10-3 and TRBJ2-5; 7 positions match TRBD1. Per the germline V gene, CDR1 is ENHRY and CDR2 is SYGVKD. V lost 10 bases, J lost 5 bases, and 13 bases stayed unmatched. The CDR3 consists of 14 residues. This chain's CDR3 is CATERGQSAETQYF. The DNA read from the CDR3 is TGTGCCACCGAGAGGGGACAGTCTGCGGAGACC.

As for this clone: Germline is not matched at one junction end, which may reflect a read error. The DNA ends 3 residues before the CDR3 does, and the rest of the CDR3 is filled in from the germline J gene. This chain connects TRBV7-7 to TRBJ2-1, with TRBD2 matching over 11 bases. The CDR3 covers 17 residues. CDR1 and CDR2 (germline): SSHAT, FNYEAQ (reference sequence). CDR3 bases read: TGTGCTAGCAGCTTAGGGTGGCTAGCGGGAGGTAAGAATGAG. Its translation: CASSLGWLAGGKNE. The CDR3 reads in full as CASSLGWLAGGKNEQFF.

The sample holds many counts of this clone. The CDR3 bases that were read are TGTGCCAGCAGCTTCCAGACAGGGAACTCCTACGAG. Residues: CASSFQTGNSYE. The CDR3, in full, reads CASSFQTGNSYEQYF. V usage is TRBV13 and J usage is TRBJ2-7, with 7 bases lining up with TRBD1. Coverage ceases 3 residues before the CDR3 finishes, and the germline J gene fills in the end. V shed 3 bases, J shed 0 bases, and the junction held 5 bases outside the gene matches. Germline V gene lookup returns CDR1 PRHDT and CDR2 FYEKMQ (reference sequence). The CDR3 spans 15 residues.